Listed here are 20 T cell receptor beta chains from one sample, sequenced in a study of blood T cell repertoires in COVID-19. Profiled with immunoSEQ multiplex PCR; TCRdb holds only in-frame clones, not every one. The profile covers hundreds of thousands of clones, with approximately 90% appearing a single time and over 0.75% taken by the ten largest. Sequenced sample: peripheral blood. The receptor source for this set is a man aged 55 to 70 with COVID-19, enrolled during active disease.

A few counts support this clone. This CDR3 reads CASSQGIHRGTGYTF. The CDR3 nucleotides are TGTGCCAGCAGCCAAGGGATCCACAGGGGAACCGGCTACACCTTC. The V gene is TRBV3-1 (or the pseudogene TRBV3-2), the J gene TRBJ1-2; TRBD1 matches 7 bases. The germline gives CDR1 LGHDT, CDR2 YNNKEL (reference sequence). J gave up 8 bases and V 1 base, and 10 bases lay outside the gene matches. This CDR3 has 15 residues.

This clone was found once. The chain has TRBV5-6 and TRBJ2-7; D gene unclear. The V gene lost 0 bases and the J gene lost 6 bases, with 19 bases spanning the gap. This CDR3 contains 16 residues. Germline-derived CDR1 and CDR2 are SGHDT and YYEEEE. The DNA of the CDR3 is TGTGCCAGCAGCTTGGTGGCTCCCCAATCAGGTCTCGAGCAGTACTTC. Its protein is CASSLVAPQSGLEQYF. Looking up the rest from reference TRBV5-6 and TRBJ2-7 gives the full variable domain: DAGVTQSPTHLIKTRGQQVTLRCSPKSGHDTVSWYQQALGQGPQFIFQYYEEEERQRGNFPDRFSGHQFPNYSSELNVNALLLGDSALYLCASSLVAPQSGLEQYFGPGTRLTVT.

The V call is TRBV10-3, the J call TRBJ1-5; 9 bases line up with TRBD1. The CDR3 consists of 16 residues. After removal of 10 bases from V and 6 bases from J, the junction contained 16 bases not matched to a gene. Germline CDR1 is ENHRY and CDR2 is SYGVKD. The CDR3 reads CATRGRDRDEVQPQHF. DNA of the CDR3: TGTGCCACTCGGGGCAGGGACAGGGATGAGGTTCAGCCCCAGCATTTT.

V usage is TRBV28 and J usage is TRBJ2-1; tentative D call: TRBD2 (6 bases). V was cut by 3 bases and J by 7 bases, with 10 bases left in between. The CDR3 totals 13 residues. Per germline, CDR1 MDHEN and CDR2 SYDVKM. Here the CDR3 reads CASSLVGGNEQFF. Here the CDR3 DNA reads TGTGCCAGCAGTTTGGTGGGAGGAAATGAGCAGTTCTTC.

Points on this clone: The sample contains more than one DNA sequence encoding this CDR3. V usage is TRBV18 and J usage is TRBJ2-7, with D possibly matching TRBD1 (5 bases). The germline V gene has CDR1 KGHSH and CDR2 LQKENI. CDR3 length: 13 amino acids. Trimming removed 3 bases at V and 3 bases at J, with 9 bases between. The CDR3 coding sequence is TGTGCCAGCTCACCGGGGCGGAGCTACGAGCAGTACTTC. As protein: CASSPGRSYEQYF.

The chain has TRBV6-1 and TRBJ2-7; TRBD1 aligns across 7 bases. From germline, CDR1 is MNHNS and CDR2 SASEGT. The V segment lost 4 bases and the J segment 2 bases; nucleotides outside the gene matches: 14. The CDR3 has 17 amino acids. CDR3 DNA sequence: TGTGCCAGCAGTGGCTTATTGGGACAGACCCTACCCTACGAGCAGTACTTC. This codes for CASSGLLGQTLPYEQYF.

The chain uses TRBV9 and TRBJ2-1; D gene unclear. With 0 bases removed from V and 2 bases from J, the gap between germline ends came to 18 bases. Germline loops: CDR1 SGDLS, CDR2 YYNGEE. This CDR3 region has 18 residues. DNA of the CDR3: TGTGCCAGCAGCGTAGGCTGGGCTCTCTCCCGGCCCTACAATGAGCAGTTCTTC. Translating gives CASSVGWALSRPYNEQFF. Full variable domain (remainder filled in from reference TRBV9 and TRBJ2-1): DSGVTQTPKHLITATGQRVTLRCSPRSGDLSVYWYQQSLDQGLQFLIQYYNGEERAKGNILERFSAQQFPDLHSELNLSSLELGDSALYFCASSVGWALSRPYNEQFFGPGTRLTVL.

The sample holds one count of this clone. The chain uses TRBV7-8 and TRBJ2-7; 9 nucleotides match TRBD1. J gave up 2 bases and V 5 bases, and 7 bases lay outside the gene matches. Germline-derived CDR1 and CDR2 are SGHVS and FQNEAQ. This CDR3 has 15 residues. CDR3 region: CASSPDRGRAYEQYF. The CDR3 nucleotides read TGTGCCAGCAGCCCCGACAGGGGGAGAGCCTACGAGCAGTACTTC. The entire variable domain, with the rest obtained from reference TRBV7-8 and TRBJ2-7, is as follows: GAGVSQSPRYKVAKRGQDVALRCDPISGHVSLFWYQQALGQGPEFLTYFQNEAQLDKSGLPSDRFFAERPEGSVSTLKIQRTQQEDSAVYLCASSPDRGRAYEQYFGPGTRLTVT.

The genes are TRBV28 and TRBJ2-3, with D unclear. Trimming cost V 2 bases and J 4 bases, with 7 bases left between them. Germline V gives CDR1 MDHEN, CDR2 SYDVKM. The CDR3 has 13 amino acids. The CDR3 sequence is CASSLLSPDTQYF. CDR3 DNA sequence: TGTGCCAGCAGTTTACTCAGTCCAGATACGCAGTATTTT.

The chain carries TRBV2 and TRBJ2-6; 10 positions agree with TRBD1. Germline V gene data show CDR1 as SNHLY and CDR2 as FYNNEI. This CDR3 region has 20 residues. Trimming cost V 4 bases and J 0 bases; bases outside gene matches: 12. The CDR3 protein is CASSGGDRGVVNSGANVLTF. CDR3 nucleotides: TGTGCCAGCAGTGGGGGGGACAGGGGTGTGGTTAACTCTGGGGCCAACGTCCTGACTTTC. Variable domain in full (rest from reference TRBV2 and TRBJ2-6): EPEVTQTPSHQVTQMGQEVILRCVPISNHLYFYWYRQILGQKVEFLVSFYNNEISEKSEIFDDQFSVERPDGSNFTLKIRSTKLEDSAMYFCASSGGDRGVVNSGANVLTFGAGSRLTVL.

The genes are TRBV10-3 and TRBJ2-3; D is perhaps TRBD1 (5 bases). V lost 4 bases and J lost 2, with 10 bases in between. Per the germline V gene, CDR1 is ENHRY and CDR2 is SYGVKD. The CDR3 runs to 14 residues. DNA for the CDR3: TGTGCCATCAGTGTGTCCAGGGCCACAGATACGCAGTATTTT. It codes for CAISVSRATDTQYF.

The chain combines TRBV5-1 with TRBJ2-1; D remains unclear. Germline assignment: CDR1 SGHRS and CDR2 YFSETQ. The CDR3 runs 13 residues. Between the trimmed V and J ends, which lost 0 bases and 12 bases, there was a span of 13 bases. CDR3 DNA: TGCGCCAGCAGCTTGGCCTCCCTGTATTGGCAGTTCTTC. Protein sequence: CASSLASLYWQFF.

The chain carries TRBV11-2 and TRBJ2-3; TRBD1 agrees at 8 bases. CDR3 size: 14 residues. Germline CDR1 reads SGHAT; CDR2 reads FQNNGV. J was trimmed by 4 bases and V by 5 bases; bases with no gene match: 5. The CDR3 region is CASSEDRVADTQYF. CDR3 bases: TGTGCCAGCAGCGAGGACAGGGTCGCAGATACGCAGTATTTT.

The count of this clone is one. This chain joins TRBV7-9 and TRBJ2-7, with D unresolved. V was cut by 6 bases and J by 2 bases, with 11 bases left in between. This CDR3 contains 13 residues. Germline CDR1 SEHNR, CDR2 FQNEAQ (reference sequence). DNA of the CDR3: TGTGCCAGCAGACCTGCCCGGGCCTACGAGCAGTACTTC. This encodes CASRPARAYEQYF.

V is TRBV20-1 and J is TRBJ2-4; D is undetermined. Germline V gene lookup returns CDR1 DFQATT and CDR2 SNEGSKA (reference sequence). The CDR3 totals 11 residues. Trimming left V 6 bases short and J 9 bases short, with 12 bases between. The CDR3 is CSAPGAGIQYF. The CDR3 DNA reads as TGCAGTGCCCCCGGAGCTGGCATTCAGTACTTC.

This clone was recorded once. V is TRBV6-1 and J is TRBJ2-3; TRBD2 aligns across 9 bases. Germline CDR1 reads MNHNS; CDR2 reads SASEGT. The CDR3 consists of 16 residues. With V trimmed by 2 bases and J by 7 bases, 10 bases remained unmatched. The CDR3 protein is CASSELGSGGFNTQYF. DNA for the CDR3: TGTGCCAGCAGTGAATTGGGTAGCGGGGGTTTCAATACGCAGTATTTT.

V and J are TRBV5-1 and TRBJ2-5, with 7 bases lining up with TRBD1. Losses at the gene ends were 4 bases for V and 4 bases for J; bases not matched to a gene: 10. This CDR3 region has 15 residues. Germline values: CDR1 SGHRS, CDR2 YFSETQ. For the CDR3, the DNA is TGCGCCAGCAGCCCCCTCCAGGGGGAAGCAGAGACCCAGTACTTC. It translates to CASSPLQGEAETQYF. Filled out from reference TRBV5-1 and TRBJ2-5, the complete variable domain reads KAGVTQTPRYLIKTRGQQVTLSCSPISGHRSVSWYQQTPGQGLQFLFEYFSETQRNKGNFPGRFSGRQFSNSRSEMNVSTLELGDSALYLCASSPLQGEAETQYFGPGTRLLVL.

Of note for this clone: Additional DNA sequences in this sample encode the identical CDR3. V usage is TRBV18 and J usage is TRBJ2-2; 13 bases are shared with TRBD2. CDR3 length equals 16 residues. With V trimmed by 3 bases and J by 4 bases, 2 bases remained unmatched. Germline values: CDR1 KGHSH, CDR2 LQKENI. CDR3 bases: TGTGCCAGCTCACCTGGACTAGCGGGGGTCACCGGGGAGCTGTTTTTT. This translates into CASSPGLAGVTGELFF.

The chain is built from TRBV9 and TRBJ1-2, with D maybe TRBD1 (6 bases). The V gene's germline CDR1 is SGDLS and CDR2 YYNGEE. The length of the CDR3 is 12 residues. The V and J ends lost 3 bases and 4 bases respectively, with 7 bases between them. The CDR3 loop is CASSATGYGYTF. CDR3 DNA sequence: TGTGCCAGCAGCGCGACAGGCTATGGCTACACCTTC.

V and J are TRBV10-3 and TRBJ1-2; 8 bases match TRBD1. The V gene end was trimmed by 0 bases and the J gene end by 3 bases; junction bases not matched to a gene: 0. Germline lookup yields CDR1 ENHRY and CDR2 SYGVKD. There are 14 residues in the CDR3. The CDR3 protein is CAISESQGDYGYTF. CDR3 sequence (DNA): TGTGCCATCAGTGAGTCACAGGGGGACTATGGCTACACCTTC.